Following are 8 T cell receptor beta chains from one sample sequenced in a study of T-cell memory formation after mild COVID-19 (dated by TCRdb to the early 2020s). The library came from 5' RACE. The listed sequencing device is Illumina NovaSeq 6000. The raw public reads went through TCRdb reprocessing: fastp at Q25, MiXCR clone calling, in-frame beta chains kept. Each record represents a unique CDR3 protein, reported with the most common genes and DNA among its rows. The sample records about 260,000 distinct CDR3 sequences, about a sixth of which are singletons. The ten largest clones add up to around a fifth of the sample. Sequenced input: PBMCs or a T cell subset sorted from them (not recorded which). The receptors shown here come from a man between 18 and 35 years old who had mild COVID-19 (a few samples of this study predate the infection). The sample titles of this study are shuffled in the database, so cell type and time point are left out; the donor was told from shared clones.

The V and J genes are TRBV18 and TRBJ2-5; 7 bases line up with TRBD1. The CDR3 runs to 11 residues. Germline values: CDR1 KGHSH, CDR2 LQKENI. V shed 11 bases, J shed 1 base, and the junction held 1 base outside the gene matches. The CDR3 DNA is TGTGCCGCAGGGGGCCAAGAGACCCAGTACTTC. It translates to CAAGGQETQYF. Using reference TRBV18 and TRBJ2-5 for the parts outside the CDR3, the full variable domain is NAGVMQNPRHLVRRRGQEARLRCSPMKGHSHVYWYRQLPEEGLKFMVYLQKENIIDESGMPKERFSAEFPKEGPSILRIQQVVRGDSAAYFCAAGGQETQYFGPGTRLLVL.

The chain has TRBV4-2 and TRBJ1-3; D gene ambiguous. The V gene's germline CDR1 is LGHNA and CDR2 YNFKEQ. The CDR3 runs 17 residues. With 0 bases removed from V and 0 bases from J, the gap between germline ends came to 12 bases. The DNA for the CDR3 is TGTGCCAGCAGCCAAGATCCCATGACGATCTCTGGAAACACCATATATTTT. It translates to CASSQDPMTISGNTIYF.

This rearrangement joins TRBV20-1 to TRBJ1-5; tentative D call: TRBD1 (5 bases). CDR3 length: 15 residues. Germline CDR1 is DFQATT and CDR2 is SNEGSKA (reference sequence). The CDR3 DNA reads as TGCAGCTCCCAGTCCGGGGGAAGAGGCAATCAGCCCCAGCATTTT. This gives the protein CSSQSGGRGNQPQHF.

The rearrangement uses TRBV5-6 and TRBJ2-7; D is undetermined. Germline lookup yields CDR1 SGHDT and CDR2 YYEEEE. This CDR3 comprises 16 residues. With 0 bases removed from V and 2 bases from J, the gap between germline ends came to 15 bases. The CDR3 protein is CASSLVRQPGAYEQYV. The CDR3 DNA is TGTGCCAGCAGCTTGGTCAGGCAACCTGGAGCCTACGAGCAGTACGTC.

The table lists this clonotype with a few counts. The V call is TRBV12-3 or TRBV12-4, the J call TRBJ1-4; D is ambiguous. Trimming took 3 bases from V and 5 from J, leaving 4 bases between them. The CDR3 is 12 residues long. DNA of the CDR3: TGTGCCAGCAGTTTGTTAAATGAAAAACTGTTTTTT. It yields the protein CASSLLNEKLFF.

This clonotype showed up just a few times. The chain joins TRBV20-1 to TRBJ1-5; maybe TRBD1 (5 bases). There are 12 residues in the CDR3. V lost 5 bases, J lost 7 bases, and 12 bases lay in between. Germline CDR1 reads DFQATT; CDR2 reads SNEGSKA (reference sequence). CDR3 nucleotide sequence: TGCAGTGCTGGGGGGGGTATGCAGCCCCAGCATTTT. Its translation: CSAGGGMQPQHF.

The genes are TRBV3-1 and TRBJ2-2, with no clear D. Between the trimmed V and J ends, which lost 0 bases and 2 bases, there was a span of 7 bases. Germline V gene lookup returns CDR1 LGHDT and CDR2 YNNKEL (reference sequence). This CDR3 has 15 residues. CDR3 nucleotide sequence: TGTGCCAGCAGCCAAGACAACAGAAACACCGGGGAGCTGTTTTTT. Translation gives CASSQDNRNTGELFF.

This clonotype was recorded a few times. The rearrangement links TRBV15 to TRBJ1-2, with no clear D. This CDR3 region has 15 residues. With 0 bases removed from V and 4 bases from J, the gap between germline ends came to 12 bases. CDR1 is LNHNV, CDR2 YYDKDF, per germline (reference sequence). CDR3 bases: TGTGCCACCAGCAGAGATGCGGCGGTAGGCTATGGCTACACCTTC. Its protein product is CATSRDAAVGYGYTF.